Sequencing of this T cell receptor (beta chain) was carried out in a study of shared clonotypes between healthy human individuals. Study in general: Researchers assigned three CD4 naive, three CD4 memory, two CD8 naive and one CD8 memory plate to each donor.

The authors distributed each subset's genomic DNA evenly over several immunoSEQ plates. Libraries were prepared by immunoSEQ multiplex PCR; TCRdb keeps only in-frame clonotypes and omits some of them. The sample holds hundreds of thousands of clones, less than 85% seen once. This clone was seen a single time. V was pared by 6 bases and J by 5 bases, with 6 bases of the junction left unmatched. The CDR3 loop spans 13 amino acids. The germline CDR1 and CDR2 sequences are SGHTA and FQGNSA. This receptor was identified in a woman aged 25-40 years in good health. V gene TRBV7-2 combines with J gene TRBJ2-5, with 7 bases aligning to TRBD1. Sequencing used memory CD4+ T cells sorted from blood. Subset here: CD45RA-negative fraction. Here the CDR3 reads CASSPTGVETQYF. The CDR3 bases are TGTGCCAGCAGTCCAACAGGGGTGGAGACCCAGTACTTC.